The clone carrying this T cell receptor (beta chain) was detected a few times. The antigen is undetermined. CDR1 SNHLY and CDR2 FYNNEI come from the germline V gene. V shed 3 bases and J shed 2 bases, with 14 bases lying between them. The CDR3 sequence is 15 residues long. CD45RA-negative memory and CD45RA+ naive subsets were split from the CD4+ cells. The data derive from a study of shared clonotypes between healthy human individuals. Study outcomes and limitations: Clonotypes which were not shared had lower generation probabilities than clonotypes that all four donors shared.

Libraries were prepared by immunoSEQ multiplex PCR; TCRdb keeps only in-frame clonotypes and omits some of them. The repertoire holds 1.5 million to 1.9 million clones, around 98% seen once, with about 0.4% in the top ten. The chain carries TRBV2 and TRBJ2-7; no clear D. Sequenced: naive CD4+ T cells sorted from blood. Subset meaning: CD45RA+ positively selected. This clonotype was obtained from a man aged 25 to 40 in good health. The CDR3 loop reads CASSDRPLIPYEQYF. The CDR3 coding sequence is TGTGCCAGCAGTGATCGGCCTCTAATCCCCTACGAGCAGTACTTC. Supplemented by reference TRBV2 and TRBJ2-7, the full variable domain reads EPEVTQTPSHQVTQMGQEVILRCVPISNHLYFYWYRQILGQKVEFLVSFYNNEISEKSEIFDDQFSVERPDGSNFTLKIRSTKLEDSAMYFCASSDRPLIPYEQYFGPGTRLTVT.